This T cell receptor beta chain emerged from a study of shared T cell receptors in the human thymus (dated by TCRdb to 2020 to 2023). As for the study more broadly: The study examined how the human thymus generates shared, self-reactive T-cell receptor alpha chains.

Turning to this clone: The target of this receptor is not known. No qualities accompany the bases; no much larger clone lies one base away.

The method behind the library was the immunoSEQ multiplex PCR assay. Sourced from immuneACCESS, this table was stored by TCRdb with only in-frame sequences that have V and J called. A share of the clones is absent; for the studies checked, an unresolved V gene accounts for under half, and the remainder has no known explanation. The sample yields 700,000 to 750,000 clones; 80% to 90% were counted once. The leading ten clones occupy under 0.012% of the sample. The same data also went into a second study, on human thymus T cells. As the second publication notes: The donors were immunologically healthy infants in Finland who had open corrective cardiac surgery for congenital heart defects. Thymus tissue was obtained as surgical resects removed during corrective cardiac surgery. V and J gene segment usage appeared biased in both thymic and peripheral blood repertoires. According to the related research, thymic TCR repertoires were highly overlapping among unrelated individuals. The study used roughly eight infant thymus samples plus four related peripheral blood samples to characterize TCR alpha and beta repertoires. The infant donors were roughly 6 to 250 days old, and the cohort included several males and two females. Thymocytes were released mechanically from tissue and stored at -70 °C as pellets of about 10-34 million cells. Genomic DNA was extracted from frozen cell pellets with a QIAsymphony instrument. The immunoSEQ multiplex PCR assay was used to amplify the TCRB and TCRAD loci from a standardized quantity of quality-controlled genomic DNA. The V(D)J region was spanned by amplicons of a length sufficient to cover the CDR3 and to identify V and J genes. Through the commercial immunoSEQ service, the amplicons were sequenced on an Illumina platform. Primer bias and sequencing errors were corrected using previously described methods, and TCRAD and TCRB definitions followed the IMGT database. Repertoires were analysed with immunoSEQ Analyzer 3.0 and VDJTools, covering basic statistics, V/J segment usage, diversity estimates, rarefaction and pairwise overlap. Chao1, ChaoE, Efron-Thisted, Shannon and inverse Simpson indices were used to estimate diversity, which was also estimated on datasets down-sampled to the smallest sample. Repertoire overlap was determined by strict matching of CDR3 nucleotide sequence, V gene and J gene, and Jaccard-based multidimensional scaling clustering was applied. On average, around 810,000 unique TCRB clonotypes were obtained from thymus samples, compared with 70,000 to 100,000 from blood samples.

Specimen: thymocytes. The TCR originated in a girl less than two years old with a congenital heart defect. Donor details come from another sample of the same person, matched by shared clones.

The DNA reads as follows: TGCGCCAGCAGCTCGAAACAGGGGGGGGCAAAAGAGACCCAGTACTTC. This yields the protein CASSSKQGGAKETQYF. This chain is built from TRBV5-1 and TRBJ2-5, and TRBD1 may be the D gene, going by 8 matching bases. Including cysteine and phenylalanine, the CDR3 has 16 amino acids. The kept DNA is CDR3 alone, 48 bases in frame from the first base. V is reduced by 3 bases and J by 3 bases, leaving a spacing of 18 bases between them. In the germline V gene, CDR1 corresponds to SGHRS and CDR2 to YFSETQ.